This TCR beta chain was recovered during a study of metastatic and nonmetastatic thyroid tumors. MiXCR reprocessed the PCR reads for TCRdb. This table holds around 18,000 clones, about 33% found once. Not a single patient had been given any form of treatment at any point before undergoing thyroid surgery. A note on this clone: The junction shows a germline mismatch at one end, possibly a read error.

The clonotype comes from a female donor with papillary thyroid cancer or a benign thyroid nodule (not recorded which). Some clones in this sample may be carry-over from other donors' samples. Sequenced input: tumor tissue.

The CDR3 DNA is TGTGCCACCAGCAGAGCCGGGCGGTCGCAGGTCTTC. Residues: CATSRAGRSQVF. The gene calls are TRBV15 and TRBJ2-1; D gene uncertain. The CDR3 covers 12 residues. CDR1 and CDR2 (germline): LNHNV, YYDKDF (reference sequence).